The rows below give T cell receptor beta chains drawn from one sample of a study of blood T cell repertoires in COVID-19. Sequencing was performed with immunoSEQ multiplex PCR; in TCRdb, only in-frame clones are kept and a portion is missing. The table records 170,000 or so clones, around 87% of them present only once. The sequencing input was peripheral blood. The receptors were sampled from a woman in her sixties or seventies with COVID-19, enrolled during active disease. Each CDR3 is given with its conserved first and last residue. The D gene is left open where the match is weak. A clone size is listed for some rows: how often the clone was seen (once, few, many), or a class if it is expanded.

size | D | J | V | CDR3 | DNA
NA | NA | TRBJ1-6 | TRBV6-4 | CASRQGDSPLHF | TGTGCCAGCAGACAGGGTGATTCACCCCTCCACTTT
NA | TRBD2 | TRBJ2-7 | TRBV3-1/TRBV3-2 | CASSQGLAGAYEQYF | TGTGCCAGCAGCCAAGGGCTAGCGGGAGCCTACGAGCAGTACTTC
NA | NA | TRBJ1-1 | TRBV10-3 | CAIRARTANTEAFF | TGTGCCATCAGGGCCCGGACAGCGAACACTGAAGCTTTCTTT
once | NA | TRBJ1-2 | TRBV30 | CALDINYGYTF | TGTGCCTTAGATATCAACTATGGCTACACCTTC
NA | NA | TRBJ2-1 | TRBV7-2 | CASSLFAWGGDNLDEQFF | TGTGCCAGCAGCTTATTCGCGTGGGGTGGGGACAATCTCGATGAGCAGTTCTTC
NA | TRBD2 | TRBJ2-1 | TRBV27 | CASSLAGGYTYNEQFF | TGTGCCAGCAGTTTAGCGGGGGGATACACCTACAATGAGCAGTTCTTC
NA | TRBD2 | TRBJ2-5 | TRBV9 | CASSPGGLAGVETQYF | TGTGCCAGCAGCCCGGGGGGGCTAGCGGGAGTTGAGACCCAGTACTTC
few | NA | TRBJ1-2 | TRBV7-3 | CASSLKQNSGYTF | TGTGCCAGCAGCTTAAAACAGAACAGTGGCTACACCTTC
NA | NA | TRBJ2-7 | TRBV10-3 | CAISERGRGSYEQYF | TGTGCCATCAGTGAGAGGGGCAGGGGATCCTACGAGCAGTACTTC
NA | NA | TRBJ2-6 | TRBV6-6 | CASSQSTAFSGANVLTF | TGTGCCAGCAGTCAATCGACAGCTTTCTCTGGGGCCAACGTCCTGACTTTC
NA | TRBD2 | TRBJ2-5 | TRBV5-1 | CASSSTSAQETQYF | TGCGCCAGCAGCTCGACTAGCGCTCAAGAGACCCAGTACTTC
NA | TRBD2 | TRBJ2-6 | TRBV5-8 | CASSLGTSGRFNSGANVLTF | TGTGCCAGCAGCCTCGGGACTAGCGGGAGGTTTAACTCTGGGGCCAACGTCCTGACTTTC
NA | TRBD1 | TRBJ1-5 | TRBV19 | CASSIPGTGDQPQHF | TGTGCCAGTAGTATCCCCGGGACAGGGGATCAGCCCCAGCATTTT
NA | TRBD1 | TRBJ1-1 | TRBV7-3 | CASSLSGGTEAFF | TGTGCCAGCAGCTTATCAGGGGGCACTGAAGCTTTCTTT
once | TRBD2 | TRBJ2-1 | TRBV27 | CASSLLAGGSEYEQFF | TGTGCCAGCAGTTTGCTAGCGGGAGGGAGTGAGTATGAGCAGTTCTTC
NA | TRBD1 | TRBJ1-6 | TRBV2 | CASRQGQDNSPLHF | TGTGCCAGTAGACAGGGCCAAGATAATTCACCCCTCCACTTT
once | NA | TRBJ2-5 | TRBV5-6 | CASSLTSVGAGGQETQYF | TGTGCCAGCAGCTTGACCAGCGTGGGTGCTGGGGGGCAAGAGACCCAGTACTTC
NA | NA | TRBJ1-4 | TRBV18 | CASSPTAGNEKLFF | TGTGCCAGCTCACCAACGGCAGGGAATGAAAAACTGTTTTTT
NA | NA | TRBJ1-5 | TRBV2 | CASMDSRNQPQHF | TGTGCCAGCATGGACAGTCGGAATCAGCCCCAGCATTTT
NA | NA | TRBJ1-5 | TRBV30 | CAWSVGTNQPQHF | TGTGCCTGGAGTGTCGGGACAAATCAGCCCCAGCATTTT
NA | TRBD2 | TRBJ2-7 | TRBV7-2 | CASSLANPGTSGSYEQYF | TGTGCCAGCAGCTTAGCGAACCCCGGGACTAGCGGGTCCTACGAGCAGTACTTC
once | NA | TRBJ1-2 | TRBV30 | CAWSPPGVAGYTF | TGTGCCTGGAGTCCTCCAGGCGTCGCGGGCTACACCTTC
NA | NA | TRBJ1-1 | TRBV12-3/TRBV12-4 | CASSLYLETEAFF | TGTGCCAGCAGTTTATATCTTGAGACTGAAGCTTTCTTT
NA | NA | TRBJ1-5 | TRBV10-1 | CASSDNRGVGQPQHF | TGCGCCAGCAGTGATAATCGGGGAGTAGGTCAGCCCCAGCATTTT
NA | NA | TRBJ1-2 | TRBV9 | CASSVTDSNYGYTF | TGTGCCAGCAGCGTGACAGATTCTAACTATGGCTACACCTTC
NA | NA | TRBJ2-1 | TRBV5-4 | CASSRTDSLYYNEQFF | TGTGCCAGCAGCCGGACAGATTCCTTATACTACAATGAGCAGTTCTTC
NA | NA | TRBJ2-7 | TRBV10-3 | CAISESSGTPSYEQYF | TGTGCCATCAGTGAGTCCTCCGGGACACCCTCCTACGAGCAGTACTTC
NA | TRBD2 | TRBJ2-1 | TRBV5-1 | CASSEGLAGGNEQFF | TGCGCCAGCAGCGAGGGACTAGCGGGAGGAAATGAGCAGTTCTTC
NA | TRBD1 | TRBJ1-6 | TRBV7-9 | CASSSGTAYNSPLHF | TGTGCCAGCAGCTCTGGGACAGCATATAATTCACCCCTCCACTTT